This passage covers 29 T cell receptor beta chains from one sample sequenced in a study of T cell responses to AZD1222 COVID-19 vaccine. Profiling relied on immunoSEQ multiplex PCR, and the TCRdb table lists in-frame clones only, not all of them. Of approximately 110,000 clones listed, roughly 90% were seen once; the top ten hold about 2.7%. Material: peripheral blood, obtained on day 0 of AZD1222 vaccination. These receptors all come from an adult in good health.

The V gene is TRBV6-6, the J gene TRBJ1-3; D perhaps matches TRBD1 (5 bases). Trimming pared 2 bases from V and 0 bases from J, leaving 11 bases between. This CDR3 has 16 amino acids. CDR1 is MNHNY and CDR2 is SVGAGI in the germline V gene (reference sequence). Written as DNA, the CDR3 is TGTGCCAGCAGTTACCGGGAGGGGTCCTCTGGAAACACCATATATTTT. This gives the protein CASSYREGSSGNTIYF.

The chain combines TRBV27 with TRBJ2-7, with D perhaps matching TRBD2 (6 bases). The CDR3 is 13 amino acids. V was cut by 7 bases and J by 7 bases, with 17 bases left in between. Germline V gives CDR1 MNHEY, CDR2 SMNVEV (reference sequence). CDR3 sequence reads: CASTPRGGREQYF. The CDR3 DNA is TGTGCCAGCACTCCGAGGGGAGGAAGGGAGCAGTACTTC.

The chain uses TRBV5-6 and TRBJ1-4; D gene ambiguous. CDR3 length: 14 residues. V was shortened by 3 bases and J by 13 bases, with 19 bases between the two germline ends. In germline, CDR1 is SGHDT, CDR2 YYEEEE. The CDR3 loop is CASSSTGPLARLFF. The CDR3 bases are TGTGCCAGCAGCTCCACGGGCCCCCTAGCCAGACTGTTTTTT.

V and J are TRBV5-1 and TRBJ1-3; D ambiguous. CDR3 length equals 16 residues. Between the trimmed V and J ends, which lost 0 bases and 3 bases, there was a span of 13 bases. CDR1 is SGHRS and CDR2 is YFSETQ in the germline V gene. CDR3 sequence reads: CASSLDPIQGGNTIYF. The CDR3 nucleotides read TGCGCCAGCAGCTTGGATCCGATCCAAGGTGGAAACACCATATATTTT.

The chain is built from TRBV29-1 and TRBJ2-1; 14 bases map to TRBD2. V lost 3 bases, J lost 0 bases, and 7 bases stayed unmatched. This CDR3 spans 18 amino acids. Germline CDR1 reads SQVTM; CDR2 reads ANQGSEA. In nucleotides, the CDR3 is TGCAGCGTTGAGGGGACTAGCGGGAGCACTCACTCCTACAATGAGCAGTTCTTC. Its protein is CSVEGTSGSTHSYNEQFF.

CDR3 amino acids: CASSFLAGGQNEQFF. CDR3 DNA: TGCGCCAGCAGCTTCTTAGCGGGGGGGCAAAATGAGCAGTTCTTC. The chain employs TRBV5-1 and TRBJ2-1, with 11 bases that match TRBD2. The V gene's germline CDR1 is SGHRS and CDR2 YFSETQ. This CDR3 contains 15 residues. V shed 2 bases and J 7 bases; nucleotides not matched to a gene: 5.

This clone was seen only once. In DNA, the CDR3 is TGTGCCAGCAGTTTATGGGACTCTTACAATGAGCAGTTCTTC. Protein sequence: CASSLWDSYNEQFF. The chain carries TRBV27 and TRBJ2-1, with D perhaps TRBD2 (6 bases). The CDR3 loop spans 14 amino acids. The V end lost 1 base, the J end lost 4 bases, and 8 bases lay between the germline ends. Germline CDR1 is MNHEY and CDR2 is SMNVEV (reference sequence).

The CDR3 protein is CASSLGQTNEKLFF. The CDR3 coding sequence is TGCGCCAGCAGCTTGGGTCAGACTAATGAAAAACTGTTTTTT. The chain uses TRBV5-1 and TRBJ1-4; D gene ambiguous. Germline lookup yields CDR1 SGHRS and CDR2 YFSETQ. The germline V and J ends were trimmed by 0 bases and 2 bases, with 5 bases remaining between them. The CDR3 runs to 14 residues.

There are a few counts of this clone. The chain has TRBV3-1 (or the pseudogene TRBV3-2) and TRBJ1-6; D possibly corresponds to TRBD1 (5 bases). The CDR3 runs to 15 residues. The V gene's germline CDR1 is LGHDT and CDR2 YNNKEL (reference sequence). V lost 3 bases and J lost 7, with 13 bases in between. CDR3 in amino acids: CASSHYRDDNSPLHF. The CDR3 coding sequence is TGTGCCAGCAGCCATTACCGGGACGACAATTCACCCCTCCACTTT.

This chain connects TRBV2 to TRBJ1-2; 7 bases map to TRBD1. The junction had 7 bases not matched to a gene; V was cut back by 2 bases and J by 4 bases. Germline CDR1 SNHLY, CDR2 FYNNEI. The CDR3 loop spans 15 amino acids. DNA of the CDR3: TGTGCCAGCAGTGAAACAGACAGGGCGGGCTATGGCTACACCTTC. Its translation is CASSETDRAGYGYTF.

This clone was recorded once. The chain combines TRBV5-5 with TRBJ2-5; 9 bases are a match to TRBD1. Per germline, CDR1 SGHKS and CDR2 YYEKEE (reference sequence). With 4 bases clipped from V and 5 bases from J, the junction kept 9 bases outside the gene matches. This CDR3 has 15 amino acids. CDR3 DNA: TGTGCCAGCAGCATAACCGGCGGACAGGGGGAGACCCAGTACTTC. Residues: CASSITGGQGETQYF.

The genes are TRBV7-9 and TRBJ1-4; D is uncertain. The CDR3 extends over 15 amino acids. V lost 5 bases and J lost 8, with 18 bases in between. Germline V gene sequence: CDR1 SEHNR, CDR2 FQNEAQ (reference sequence). As DNA, the CDR3 is TGTGCCAGCAGCCAAGGGCGTACTCAAGGGGAAAAACTGTTTTTT. It codes for CASSQGRTQGEKLFF.

This clone was seen once. The CDR3 bases are TGTGCCAGCCTCAATCTGGATGGAGGAAATCAGCCCCAGCATTTT. Protein product: CASLNLDGGNQPQHF. This rearrangement joins TRBV6-6 to TRBJ1-5; D call uncertain. This CDR3 comprises 15 residues. V shed 8 bases and J shed 4 bases, with 18 bases lying between them. CDR1 and CDR2 from the germline V gene are MNHNY and SVGAGI (reference sequence).

The V gene is TRBV7-9, the J gene TRBJ1-3; no reliable D call. Between the trimmed V and J ends, which lost 1 base and 4 bases, there was a span of 14 bases. The CDR3 has 16 residues. The germline CDR1 and CDR2 sequences are SEHNR and FQNEAQ (reference sequence). CDR3 in DNA: TGTGCCAGCAGCTTAGGGTCCCAGGTCTCCGGAAACACCATATATTTT. This sequence encodes CASSLGSQVSGNTIYF.

This chain joins TRBV5-5 and TRBJ1-5, with D unresolved. The V gene's germline CDR1 is SGHKS and CDR2 YYEKEE (reference sequence). CDR3 length: 12 residues. V dropped 3 bases and J dropped 6 bases, with 7 bases sitting between them. CDR3: CASSWGGQPQHF. The CDR3 bases are TGTGCCAGCAGCTGGGGAGGTCAGCCCCAGCATTTT. The full variable domain, its missing parts supplied by reference TRBV5-5 and TRBJ1-5, is DAGVTQSPTHLIKTRGQQVTLRCSPISGHKSVSWYQQVLGQGPQFIFQYYEKEERGRGNFPDRFSARQFPNYSSELNVNALLLGDSALYLCASSWGGQPQHFGDGTRLSIL.

This chain connects TRBV28 to TRBJ1-5; 8 nucleotides line up with TRBD1. The length of the CDR3 is 17 residues. Germline V gene sequence: CDR1 MDHEN, CDR2 SYDVKM. V lost 6 bases, J lost 3 bases, and 13 bases stayed unmatched. Here the CDR3 reads CASSTPQGAGNNQPQHF. The CDR3 DNA reads TGTGCCAGCAGCACCCCGCAGGGGGCAGGGAACAATCAGCCCCAGCATTTT.

This chain joins TRBV4-1 and TRBJ1-1, with 7 positions matching TRBD1. Germline V gene sequence: CDR1 MGHRA, CDR2 YSYEKL. The CDR3 covers 14 residues. J was trimmed by 8 bases and V by 1 base; bases with no gene match: 7. CDR3 in amino acids: CASSQVAGQEEAFF. The CDR3 coding sequence is TGCGCCAGCAGCCAAGTTGCAGGACAGGAGGAAGCTTTCTTT.

This clone was detected once. This sequence joins TRBV27 and TRBJ1-2; D gene ambiguous. The CDR3 runs 11 residues. V lost 3 bases and J lost 8, with 7 bases in between. The V gene's germline CDR1 is MNHEY and CDR2 SMNVEV (reference sequence). CDR3 amino acids: CASSFPRGYTF. In DNA, the CDR3 is TGTGCCAGCAGTTTTCCACGGGGCTACACCTTC.

CDR3 amino acids: CASTPTGDDGYTF. CDR3 bases: TGTGCCAGCACCCCGACAGGGGACGATGGCTACACCTTC. This sequence joins TRBV7-9 and TRBJ1-2, with 8 bases identical to TRBD1. From germline, CDR1 is SEHNR and CDR2 FQNEAQ (reference sequence). Trimming cost V 7 bases and J 6 bases; bases outside gene matches: 7. The CDR3 sequence is 13 residues long.

The V and J genes are TRBV27 and TRBJ1-6, with D uncertain. This CDR3 spans 15 amino acids. CDR1 and CDR2 (germline): MNHEY, SMNVEV (reference sequence). Trimming stripped 7 bases from V and 5 bases from J, with 15 bases between. CDR3 loop: CASKGVNWDNSPLHF. CDR3 sequence (DNA): TGTGCCAGCAAAGGAGTAAATTGGGATAATTCACCCCTCCACTTT.

The chain is built from TRBV6-5 and TRBJ2-7; D possibly corresponds to TRBD2 (6 bases). V was trimmed by 7 bases and J by 1 base, leaving 14 bases between them. The CDR3 contains 14 residues. Germline assignment: CDR1 MNHEY and CDR2 SVGAGI. The CDR3 sequence: CASMKEGGSYEQYF. The CDR3 bases are TGTGCCAGCATGAAGGAGGGTGGTTCCTACGAGCAGTACTTC.

V and J are TRBV19 and TRBJ1-1, with a possible D match to TRBD1 (6 bases). The germline gives CDR1 LNHDA, CDR2 SQIVND (reference sequence). This CDR3 has 12 amino acids. Trimming took 10 bases from V and 10 from J, leaving 19 bases between them. CDR3 in amino acids: CATTPGGVPAFF. CDR3 coding DNA: TGTGCCACCACCCCCGGGGGCGTTCCAGCTTTCTTT.

This chain's CDR3 is CASSSTWTSGRQETQYF. Here the CDR3 DNA reads TGTGCCAGCAGCTCCACCTGGACTAGCGGGAGACAAGAGACCCAGTACTTC. V is TRBV5-6 and J is TRBJ2-5, with 13 bases aligning to TRBD2. Trimming took 3 bases from V and 2 from J; bases not matched to a gene: 7. Looked up from germline, CDR1 is SGHDT and CDR2 is YYEEEE. The CDR3 loop spans 17 amino acids. Variable domain in full (rest from reference TRBV5-6 and TRBJ2-5): DAGVTQSPTHLIKTRGQQVTLRCSPKSGHDTVSWYQQALGQGPQFIFQYYEEEERQRGNFPDRFSGHQFPNYSSELNVNALLLGDSALYLCASSSTWTSGRQETQYFGPGTRLLVL.

CDR3 amino acids: CASSEQVSGNTIYF. The CDR3 DNA sequence: TGTGCCAGCAGTGAACAGGTCTCTGGAAACACCATATATTTT. The rearrangement links TRBV6-1 to TRBJ1-3; no clear D gene. V was shortened by 2 bases and J by 0 bases, with 5 bases between the two germline ends. The CDR3 covers 14 residues. CDR1 and CDR2 from the germline V gene are MNHNS and SASEGT.

This clone was found a few times. The chain carries TRBV9 and TRBJ2-3, with TRBD2 identical over 8 bases. V lost 0 bases, J lost 6 bases, and 9 bases stayed unmatched. CDR1 is SGDLS and CDR2 is YYNGEE in the germline V gene. The CDR3 runs 16 residues. CDR3 in amino acids: CASSVAGAGGRDTQYF. As DNA, the CDR3 is TGTGCCAGCAGCGTAGCTGGGGCGGGAGGAAGGGATACGCAGTATTTT.

V is TRBV6-1 and J is TRBJ2-1; D remains ambiguous. The V gene's germline CDR1 is MNHNS and CDR2 SASEGT. The CDR3 is made up of 11 amino acids. V lost 3 bases and J lost 11, with 8 bases in between. DNA for the CDR3: TGTGCCAGCAGTGAGGCAGCCCAGCAGTTCTTC. As protein: CASSEAAQQFF.

The rearrangement uses TRBV9 and TRBJ2-1, with a tentative D call TRBD2 (6 bases). Germline-derived CDR1 and CDR2 are SGDLS and YYNGEE. This CDR3 has 15 residues. Trimming removed 3 bases from V and 4 bases from J, with 14 bases in between. CDR3 DNA sequence: TGTGCCAGCAGCGCTAGCCGGGACTGGTACAATGAGCAGTTCTTC. It encodes CASSASRDWYNEQFF.

The rearrangement links TRBV7-9 to TRBJ1-5; D unresolved. This CDR3 spans 14 amino acids. From germline, CDR1 is SEHNR and CDR2 FQNEAQ (reference sequence). V gave up 5 bases and J gave up 4 bases, with 12 bases separating them. The CDR3 sequence: CASSPQGENQPQHF. CDR3 bases: TGTGCCAGCAGCCCACAAGGAGAAAATCAGCCCCAGCATTTT.

V is TRBV19 and J is TRBJ1-2; D is uncertain. With 1 base removed from V and 5 bases from J, the gap between germline ends came to 8 bases. The CDR3 is made up of 13 amino acids. Germline values: CDR1 LNHDA, CDR2 SQIVND (reference sequence). CDR3 nucleotide sequence: TGTGCCAGTAGTATAGGCCCAACGTATGGCTACACCTTC. This translates into CASSIGPTYGYTF.